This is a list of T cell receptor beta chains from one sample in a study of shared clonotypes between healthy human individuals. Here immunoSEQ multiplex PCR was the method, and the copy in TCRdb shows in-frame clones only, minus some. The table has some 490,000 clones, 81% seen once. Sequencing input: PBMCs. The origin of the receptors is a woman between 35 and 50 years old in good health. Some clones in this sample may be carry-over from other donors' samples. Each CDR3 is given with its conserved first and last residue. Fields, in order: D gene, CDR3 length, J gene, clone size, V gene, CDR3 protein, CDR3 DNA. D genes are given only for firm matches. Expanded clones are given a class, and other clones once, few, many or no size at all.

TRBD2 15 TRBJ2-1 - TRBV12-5 CASGLGTSGNNEQFF TGTGCTAGTGGTTTGGGGACTAGCGGGAACAATGAGCAGTTCTTC
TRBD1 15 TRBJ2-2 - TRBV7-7 CASSPQGLGTGELFF TGTGCTAGCAGCCCACAGGGGCTAGGGACCGGGGAGCTGTTTTTT
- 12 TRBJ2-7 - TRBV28 CASTGQLNEQYF TGTGCCAGCACAGGACAGCTTAACGAGCAGTACTTC
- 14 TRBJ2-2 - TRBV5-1 CASSFREQGGELFF TGCGCCAGCAGCTTTAGGGAGCAGGGCGGGGAGCTGTTTTTT
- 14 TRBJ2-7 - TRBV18 CASSPQGTSYEQYF TGTGCCAGCTCACCACAGGGGACCTCCTACGAGCAGTACTTC
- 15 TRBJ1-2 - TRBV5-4 CASSRTGQSAYGYTF TGTGCCAGCAGCCGTACCGGACAGTCCGCCTATGGCTACACCTTC
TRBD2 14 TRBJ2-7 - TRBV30 CAWSVGTSSYEQYF TGTGCCTGGAGTGTGGGGACTAGCTCGTACGAGCAGTACTTC
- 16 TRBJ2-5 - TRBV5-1 CASSIQPGPLKETQYF TGCGCCAGCAGCATACAGCCGGGTCCACTCAAAGAGACCCAGTACTTC
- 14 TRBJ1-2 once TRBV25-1 CASSLRTQDYGYTF TGTGCCAGCAGTCTACGGACCCAGGACTATGGCTACACCTTC
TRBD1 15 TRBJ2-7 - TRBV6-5 CASRKIRDRDYEQYF TGTGCCAGCAGAAAAATTCGGGACAGAGATTACGAGCAGTACTTC
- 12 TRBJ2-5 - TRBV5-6 CASSFGEETQYF TGTGCCAGCAGCTTCGGGGAAGAGACCCAGTACTTC
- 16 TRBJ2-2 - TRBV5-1 CASSLAGSMNTGELFF TGCGCCAGCAGCTTGGCAGGCAGCATGAACACCGGGGAGCTGTTTTTT
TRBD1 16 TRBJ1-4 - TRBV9 CASSGNRGATNEKLFF TGTGCCAGCAGCGGAAACAGGGGTGCAACTAATGAAAAACTGTTTTTT
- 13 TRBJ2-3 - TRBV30 CAWSIGYTDTQYF TGTGCCTGGAGTATCGGGTACACAGATACGCAGTATTTT
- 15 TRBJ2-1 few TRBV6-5 CASSRQFFSYNEQFF TGTGCCAGCAGTCGACAGTTCTTTTCCTACAATGAGCAGTTCTTC
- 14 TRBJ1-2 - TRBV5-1 CASSLAGSNYGYTF TGCGCCAGCAGCCTGGCGGGGTCTAACTATGGCTACACCTTC
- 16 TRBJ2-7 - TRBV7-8 CASSTRDPRTTYEQYF TGTGCCAGCAGCACTAGAGACCCTAGGACTACCTACGAGCAGTACTTC
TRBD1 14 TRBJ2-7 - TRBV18 CASSPGTGAYEQYF TGTGCCAGCTCACCGGGGACAGGGGCCTACGAGCAGTACTTC
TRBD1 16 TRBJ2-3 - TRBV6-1 CASSEARTGGTDTQYF TGTGCCAGCAGTGAAGCCCGGACAGGGGGTACAGATACGCAGTATTTT
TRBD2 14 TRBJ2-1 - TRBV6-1 CASFASGTYNEQFF TGTGCCAGCTTCGCTAGCGGGACCTACAATGAGCAGTTCTTC
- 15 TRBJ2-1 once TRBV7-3 CASSPRDWRDSKQFF TGTGCCAGCAGCCCCCGGGACTGGCGGGACAGTAAGCAGTTCTTC
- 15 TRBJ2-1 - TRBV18 CASSPVSGSYNEQFF TGTGCCAGCTCACCAGTTAGCGGCTCCTACAATGAGCAGTTCTTC
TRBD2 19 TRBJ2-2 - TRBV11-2 CASSWGRILTSAHTGELFF TGTGCCAGCTCCTGGGGGAGGATTTTGACTAGCGCCCACACCGGGGAGCTGTTTTTT
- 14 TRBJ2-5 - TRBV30 CAWIRQIYQETQYF TGTGCCTGGATCCGGCAGATCTACCAAGAGACCCAGTACTTC
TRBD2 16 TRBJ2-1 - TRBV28 CASSSPAGGPLGEQFF TGTGCCAGCAGTTCCCCAGCGGGAGGGCCTCTGGGTGAGCAGTTCTTC
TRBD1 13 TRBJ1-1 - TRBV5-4 CASSWDRNTEAFF TGTGCCAGCAGCTGGGACAGGAACACTGAAGCTTTCTTT
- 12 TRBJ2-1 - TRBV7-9 CASSFPGVEQFF TGTGCCAGCAGCTTTCCGGGTGTGGAGCAGTTCTTC
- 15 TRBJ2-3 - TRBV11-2 CASSLDGGSTDTQYF TGTGCCAGCAGCTTAGATGGGGGTAGCACAGATACGCAGTATTTT
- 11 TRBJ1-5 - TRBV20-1 CSAAGNQPQHF TGCAGTGCCGCGGGCAATCAGCCCCAGCATTTT
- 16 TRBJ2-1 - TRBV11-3 CASSPGEAASYNEQFF TGTGCCAGCAGCCCGGGGGAGGCGGCTTCATACAATGAGCAGTTCTTC
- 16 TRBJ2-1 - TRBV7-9 CASSLALAGAYNEQFF TGTGCCAGCAGCTTAGCGCTGGCGGGTGCCTACAATGAGCAGTTCTTC
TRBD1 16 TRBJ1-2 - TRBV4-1 CASSQDGTVYFYGYTF TGCGCCAGCAGCCAAGATGGGACAGTCTATTTTTATGGCTACACCTTC
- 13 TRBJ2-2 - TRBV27 CASSFATTGELFF TGTGCCAGCAGTTTCGCAACCACCGGGGAGCTGTTTTTT
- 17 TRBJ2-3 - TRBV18 CASSPPGWEFSTDTQYF TGTGCCAGCTCACCACCGGGGTGGGAGTTTAGCACAGATACGCAGTATTTT
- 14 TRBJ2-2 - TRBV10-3 CAISDLNKSGELFF TGTGCCATCAGTGATCTCAACAAATCCGGGGAGCTGTTTTTT
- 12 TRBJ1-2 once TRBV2 CAEGQGNYGYTF TGTGCCGAGGGACAAGGGAACTATGGCTACACCTTC
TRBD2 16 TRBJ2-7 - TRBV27 CASPEGLAVFSYEQYF TGTGCCAGTCCCGAGGGACTAGCGGTCTTCTCCTACGAGCAGTACTTC
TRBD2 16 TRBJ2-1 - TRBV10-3 CAISDRSGRDGDEQFF TGTGCCATCAGTGACCGTAGCGGGAGGGATGGCGATGAGCAGTTCTTC
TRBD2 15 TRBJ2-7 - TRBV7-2 CASSYASGSRYEQYF TGTGCCAGCAGCTATGCTAGCGGGAGTAGGTACGAGCAGTACTTC
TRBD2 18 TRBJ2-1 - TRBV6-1 CASSKGTVGLAGEAEQFF TGTGCCAGCAGTAAAGGGACAGTCGGACTAGCGGGAGAGGCTGAGCAGTTCTTC